This entry lists 9 T cell receptor beta chains sequenced from one sample in a study of blood T cell repertoires in COVID-19. Clones were sequenced by immunoSEQ multiplex PCR, and TCRdb holds only the in-frame ones, with some missing. The sample comprises about 160,000 clones, around 80% of which are singletons, and about 7.7% rests with the top ten. Sequencing was carried out using PBMCs or T cells enriched from blood (not recorded which). All receptors derive from a man aged 45 to 65 who had recovered from COVID-19.

The V gene is TRBV12-3 or TRBV12-4, the J gene TRBJ2-3; TRBD2 matches at 10 bases. J lost 9 bases, V lost 7 bases, and 4 bases had no gene match. The CDR3 covers 12 residues. The CDR3 region is CASNQGLATQYF. In nucleotides, the CDR3 is TGTGCCAGCAACCAGGGACTAGCGACGCAGTATTTT.

The chain carries TRBV7-3 and TRBJ1-2; D perhaps matches TRBD1 (6 bases). The germline V gene has CDR1 SGHTA and CDR2 FQGTGA. The CDR3 runs to 13 residues. V was trimmed by 4 bases and J by 8 bases, leaving 14 bases between them. The chain's CDR3 is CASSSTGSEGYTF. DNA for the CDR3: TGTGCCAGCAGCTCTACAGGGTCGGAAGGCTACACCTTC.

The chain recombines TRBV7-8 with TRBJ1-2; TRBD1 matches 7 bases. Trimming took 5 bases from V and 4 from J; bases not matched to a gene: 7. The CDR3 runs 14 residues. CDR1 and CDR2 from the germline V gene are SGHVS and FQNEAQ. The CDR3 region is CASSLSGGVYGYTF. DNA of the CDR3: TGTGCCAGCAGCCTTTCAGGGGGAGTCTATGGCTACACCTTC. The full variable domain, its missing parts supplied by reference TRBV7-8 and TRBJ1-2, is GAGVSQSPRYKVAKRGQDVALRCDPISGHVSLFWYQQALGQGPEFLTYFQNEAQLDKSGLPSDRFFAERPEGSVSTLKIQRTQQEDSAVYLCASSLSGGVYGYTFGSGTRLTVV.

This chain uses TRBV24-1 with TRBJ2-3; maybe TRBD1 (5 bases). Looked up from germline, CDR1 is KGHDR and CDR2 is SFDVKD. The CDR3 consists of 14 residues. Trimming shortened V by 5 bases and J by 4 bases, and 12 bases separated the two germline ends. The CDR3 is CATSVGPLADTQYF. The CDR3 coding sequence is TGTGCCACCAGTGTGGGGCCTTTGGCAGATACGCAGTATTTT.

The rearrangement uses TRBV7-9 and TRBJ2-1; D unclear. V was trimmed by 5 bases and J by 3 bases, leaving 8 bases between them. CDR1 is SEHNR, CDR2 FQNEAQ, per germline (reference sequence). The CDR3 is 13 residues long. The CDR3 sequence: CASSGPIYNEQFF. In nucleotides, the CDR3 is TGTGCCAGCAGCGGGCCGATCTACAATGAGCAGTTCTTC.

The rearrangement uses TRBV25-1 and TRBJ2-3; 8 positions match TRBD2. The CDR3 totals 15 residues. V was clipped by 2 bases and J by 1 base; unmatched bases: 2. CDR1 is MGHDK, CDR2 SYGVNS, per germline. CDR3 amino acids: CASSESSGGTDTQYF. The CDR3, as DNA: TGTGCCAGCAGTGAAAGTAGCGGGGGCACAGATACGCAGTATTTT.

The CDR3 protein is CASSRDRVTDTQYF. The CDR3 DNA is TGTGCCAGCAGTCGAGACAGGGTAACAGATACGCAGTATTTT. This chain joins TRBV2 and TRBJ2-3, with 7 bases aligning to TRBD1. The CDR3 is 14 amino acids. V dropped 5 bases and J dropped 3; count of bases not matched to a gene: 5. Per the germline V gene, CDR1 is SNHLY and CDR2 is FYNNEI.

The rearrangement uses TRBV30 and TRBJ1-5, with D perhaps matching TRBD1 (6 bases). The CDR3 consists of 15 residues. Trimming stripped 5 bases from V and 6 bases from J, with 20 bases between. Germline values: CDR1 GTSNPN, CDR2 SVGIG (reference sequence). CDR3 nucleotides: TGTGCCTGGGATGTTACAGGGACATCTGGTCAGCCCCAGCATTTT. It translates to CAWDVTGTSGQPQHF.

The genes are TRBV9 and TRBJ2-2; 9 nucleotides line up with TRBD1. This CDR3 has 16 residues. Unmatched junction bases numbered 4, after V lost 1 base and J lost 3 bases. Germline CDR1 is SGDLS and CDR2 is YYNGEE. CDR3 loop: CASSVPTGGDTGELFF. The CDR3 region has the DNA TGTGCCAGCAGCGTACCGACAGGGGGTGACACCGGGGAGCTGTTTTTT.